The rows below give T cell receptor beta chains drawn from one sample of a study of shared clonotypes between healthy human individuals. The protocol was immunoSEQ multiplex PCR, while the TCRdb copy is restricted to in-frame clones and leaves out a portion. Among more than 1.2 million clones, around 98.5% were seen once, and the ten largest hold around 0.38%. The sequenced sample was naive CD4+ T cells sorted from blood. All receptors come from a man aged 30-40 years in good health. Each CDR3 is given with its conserved first and last residue. The order of the fields is J gene, V gene, clone size, D gene, CDR3 protein, CDR3 DNA. D genes are given only for firm matches. Clone size, where shown, is once, few, many, or a class for clones that have expanded.

j_call: TRBJ1-1
v_call: TRBV28
clone_size: -
d_call: -
cdr3_aa: CASSLGTPNTEAFF
cdr3_nt: TGTGCCAGCAGTTTAGGGACACCGAACACTGAAGCTTTCTTT

j_call: TRBJ1-4
v_call: TRBV18
clone_size: -
d_call: -
cdr3_aa: CASSPQVFGEKLFF
cdr3_nt: TGTGCCAGCTCACCACAGGTTTTCGGTGAAAAACTGTTTTTT

j_call: TRBJ1-3
v_call: TRBV2
clone_size: once
d_call: -
cdr3_aa: CASSAERNTIYF
cdr3_nt: TGTGCCAGCAGTGCCGAGAGGAACACCATATATTTT

j_call: TRBJ1-5
v_call: TRBV7-2
clone_size: -
d_call: TRBD1
cdr3_aa: CASSPGTGQPQHF
cdr3_nt: TGTGCCAGCAGCCCTGGGACAGGCCAGCCCCAGCATTTT

j_call: TRBJ1-2
v_call: TRBV5-1
clone_size: -
d_call: -
cdr3_aa: CASSLDGTNYGYTF
cdr3_nt: TGCGCCAGCAGCTTGGATGGAACTAACTATGGCTACACCTTC

j_call: TRBJ2-2
v_call: TRBV7-2
clone_size: -
d_call: -
cdr3_aa: CASTQNGPGPGELFF
cdr3_nt: TGTGCCAGCACCCAAAATGGGCCCGGGCCCGGGGAGCTGTTTTTT

j_call: TRBJ2-1
v_call: TRBV5-5
clone_size: -
d_call: -
cdr3_aa: CASSLLYRNSGSANEQFF
cdr3_nt: TGTGCCAGCAGCTTGCTATACAGGAATTCAGGCAGCGCGAATGAGCAGTTCTTC

j_call: TRBJ1-1
v_call: TRBV5-1
clone_size: -
d_call: TRBD1
cdr3_aa: CASSSGQGNTEAFF
cdr3_nt: TGCGCCAGCAGCTCGGGACAGGGGAACACTGAAGCTTTCTTT

j_call: TRBJ1-2
v_call: TRBV6-6
clone_size: -
d_call: -
cdr3_aa: CASSYSSRGNGYTF
cdr3_nt: TGTGCCAGCAGTTACTCGAGTAGGGGGAATGGCTACACCTTC

j_call: TRBJ2-3
v_call: TRBV7-6
clone_size: -
d_call: TRBD1
cdr3_aa: CASSQPRQGGTDTQYF
cdr3_nt: TGTGCCAGCAGCCAACCACGACAGGGGGGCACAGATACGCAGTATTTT

j_call: TRBJ1-3
v_call: TRBV11-2
clone_size: -
d_call: -
cdr3_aa: CASSKGGGNTIYF
cdr3_nt: TGTGCCAGCAGCAAGGGGGGGGGAAACACCATATATTTT

j_call: TRBJ2-5
v_call: TRBV5-1
clone_size: once
d_call: -
cdr3_aa: CASSLSLAKETQYF
cdr3_nt: TGCGCCAGCAGCTTGAGTCTAGCCAAGGAGACCCAGTACTTC

j_call: TRBJ2-1
v_call: TRBV27
clone_size: -
d_call: -
cdr3_aa: CASSFTGRRNEQFF
cdr3_nt: TGTGCCAGCAGTTTTACAGGGAGAAGAAATGAGCAGTTCTTC

j_call: TRBJ2-7
v_call: TRBV10-1
clone_size: -
d_call: TRBD2
cdr3_aa: CASSVTREAPYEQYF
cdr3_nt: TGCGCCAGCAGTGTAACGCGGGAGGCCCCCTACGAGCAGTACTTC

j_call: TRBJ2-7
v_call: TRBV5-6
clone_size: -
d_call: -
cdr3_aa: CASSFDWSSYEQYF
cdr3_nt: TGTGCCAGCAGCTTCGACTGGAGCTCCTACGAGCAGTACTTC

j_call: TRBJ2-7
v_call: TRBV19
clone_size: -
d_call: -
cdr3_aa: CASSTMRGPTYEQYF
cdr3_nt: TGTGCCAGTAGTACCATGAGGGGCCCTACCTACGAGCAGTACTTC

j_call: TRBJ1-3
v_call: TRBV11-2
clone_size: -
d_call: -
cdr3_aa: CASSLVVGRTVVSGNTIYF
cdr3_nt: TGTGCCAGCAGCTTAGTTGTAGGGAGGACGGTTGTCTCTGGAAACACCATATATTTT

j_call: TRBJ2-5
v_call: TRBV6-5
clone_size: -
d_call: TRBD1
cdr3_aa: CASSYRGTGPETQYF
cdr3_nt: TGTGCCAGCAGTTACCGGGGGACAGGTCCAGAGACCCAGTACTTC

j_call: TRBJ2-5
v_call: TRBV18
clone_size: -
d_call: TRBD2
cdr3_aa: CASSPRYAGVRQETQYF
cdr3_nt: TGTGCCAGCTCACCCCGGTACGCGGGAGTTCGGCAAGAGACCCAGTACTTC

j_call: TRBJ1-1
v_call: TRBV9
clone_size: -
d_call: -
cdr3_aa: CASSVGRKQNTEAFF
cdr3_nt: TGTGCCAGCAGCGTCGGGAGAAAGCAGAACACTGAAGCTTTCTTT

j_call: TRBJ1-5
v_call: TRBV29-1
clone_size: -
d_call: -
cdr3_aa: CSVETGGESQHF
cdr3_nt: TGCAGCGTTGAGACAGGTGGTGAGTCCCAGCATTTT

j_call: TRBJ2-7
v_call: TRBV14
clone_size: -
d_call: -
cdr3_aa: CASSQPQEGYEQYF
cdr3_nt: TGTGCCAGCAGCCAACCACAGGAGGGCTACGAGCAGTACTTC

j_call: TRBJ2-1
v_call: TRBV5-1
clone_size: -
d_call: -
cdr3_aa: CASSLGDSPLVNEQFF
cdr3_nt: TGCGCCAGCAGCTTGGGGGACTCTCCACTAGTCAATGAGCAGTTCTTC

j_call: TRBJ2-1
v_call: TRBV6-1
clone_size: -
d_call: TRBD2
cdr3_aa: CASSEVTSGSREQFF
cdr3_nt: TGTGCCAGCAGTGAAGTGACTAGCGGGAGTCGTGAGCAGTTCTTC

j_call: TRBJ2-3
v_call: TRBV14
clone_size: -
d_call: -
cdr3_aa: CASSSLADLSTDTQYF
cdr3_nt: TGTGCCAGCAGCTCCTTAGCGGACCTCAGCACAGATACGCAGTATTTT

j_call: TRBJ1-2
v_call: TRBV7-8
clone_size: -
d_call: -
cdr3_aa: CASSPLPLPGKDYGYTF
cdr3_nt: TGTGCCAGCAGCCCCCTTCCTCTCCCAGGAAAAGACTATGGCTACACCTTC

j_call: TRBJ1-3
v_call: TRBV27
clone_size: -
d_call: TRBD1
cdr3_aa: CASSLSPTGAGNTIYF
cdr3_nt: TGTGCCAGCAGTTTATCGCCCACAGGGGCTGGAAACACCATATATTTT

j_call: TRBJ2-7
v_call: TRBV5-1
clone_size: -
d_call: TRBD1
cdr3_aa: CASSNRPGQGEYSYEQYF
cdr3_nt: TGCGCCAGCAGCAACAGACCGGGACAGGGGGAATACTCCTACGAGCAGTACTTC

j_call: TRBJ2-1
v_call: TRBV5-1
clone_size: -
d_call: TRBD2
cdr3_aa: CASSLGGSGSSYNEQFF
cdr3_nt: TGCGCCAGCAGCTTGGGGGGTAGCGGGAGCTCCTACAATGAGCAGTTCTTC

j_call: TRBJ2-1
v_call: TRBV6-6
clone_size: -
d_call: -
cdr3_aa: CASSYSFGQGIHEQFF
cdr3_nt: TGTGCCAGCAGTTACTCTTTCGGGCAGGGGATCCATGAGCAGTTCTTC

j_call: TRBJ2-2
v_call: TRBV5-4
clone_size: -
d_call: -
cdr3_aa: CASSYGGNTGELFF
cdr3_nt: TGTGCCAGCAGCTATGGGGGGAACACCGGGGAGCTGTTTTTT

j_call: TRBJ2-2
v_call: TRBV18
clone_size: once
d_call: -
cdr3_aa: CASSQSGSGAGELFF
cdr3_nt: TGTGCCAGCTCACAAAGCGGCTCGGGGGCCGGGGAGCTGTTTTTT

j_call: TRBJ2-1
v_call: TRBV6-1
clone_size: -
d_call: -
cdr3_aa: CASSRSEGYEQFF
cdr3_nt: TGTGCCAGCAGTCGGTCGGAGGGATATGAGCAGTTCTTC

j_call: TRBJ1-2
v_call: TRBV2
clone_size: -
d_call: -
cdr3_aa: CASSDAGYGYTF
cdr3_nt: TGTGCCAGCAGTGATGCGGGCTATGGCTACACCTTC

j_call: TRBJ2-3
v_call: TRBV11-2
clone_size: -
d_call: TRBD2
cdr3_aa: CASSSSGRALKADTQYF
cdr3_nt: TGTGCCAGCAGCTCAAGCGGGAGGGCCTTAAAAGCAGATACGCAGTATTTT

j_call: TRBJ1-5
v_call: TRBV9
clone_size: -
d_call: -
cdr3_aa: CASSVDSHFEPQHF
cdr3_nt: TGTGCCAGCAGCGTGGACAGCCACTTTGAGCCCCAGCATTTT

j_call: TRBJ2-3
v_call: TRBV28
clone_size: -
d_call: TRBD2
cdr3_aa: CASSAQIAGSTDTQYF
cdr3_nt: TGTGCCAGCAGCGCCCAGATAGCGGGGAGCACAGATACGCAGTATTTT

j_call: TRBJ1-5
v_call: TRBV29-1
clone_size: -
d_call: -
cdr3_aa: CSVLWGASQPQHF
cdr3_nt: TGCAGCGTCCTTTGGGGAGCAAGTCAGCCCCAGCATTTT

j_call: TRBJ2-2
v_call: TRBV19
clone_size: -
d_call: -
cdr3_aa: CASSIVENTGELFF
cdr3_nt: TGTGCCAGTAGTATTGTAGAGAACACCGGGGAGCTGTTTTTT

j_call: TRBJ1-1
v_call: TRBV2
clone_size: -
d_call: TRBD1
cdr3_aa: CATGSPPGQGNTEAFF
cdr3_nt: TGTGCCACCGGGTCCCCGCCGGGACAGGGGAACACTGAAGCTTTCTTT

j_call: TRBJ1-1
v_call: TRBV10-1
clone_size: -
d_call: -
cdr3_aa: CASSESGRLRTEAFF
cdr3_nt: TGCGCCAGCAGTGAGTCCGGCAGGCTGCGGACTGAAGCTTTCTTT

j_call: TRBJ1-2
v_call: TRBV28
clone_size: -
d_call: -
cdr3_aa: CASSFGPYGYTF
cdr3_nt: TGTGCCAGCAGTTTTGGACCTTATGGCTACACCTTC

j_call: TRBJ2-7
v_call: TRBV13
clone_size: -
d_call: TRBD2
cdr3_aa: CASSTGTSPTLSYEQYF
cdr3_nt: TGTGCCAGCAGTACCGGGACTAGCCCTACCCTCTCCTACGAGCAGTACTTC

j_call: TRBJ2-2
v_call: TRBV5-6
clone_size: -
d_call: -
cdr3_aa: CASSLTPFVTGELFF
cdr3_nt: TGTGCCAGCAGCTTGACCCCTTTTGTCACCGGGGAGCTGTTTTTT

j_call: TRBJ1-1
v_call: TRBV2
clone_size: -
d_call: TRBD1
cdr3_aa: CATEMDRDTEAFF
cdr3_nt: TGTGCCACCGAGATGGACAGGGACACTGAAGCTTTCTTT

j_call: TRBJ2-1
v_call: TRBV4-1
clone_size: -
d_call: -
cdr3_aa: CASSQDYGSGTYNEQFF
cdr3_nt: TGCGCCAGCAGCCAAGATTACGGTAGCGGTACCTACAATGAGCAGTTCTTC

j_call: TRBJ2-3
v_call: TRBV10-2
clone_size: -
d_call: TRBD2
cdr3_aa: CASMSRLESNLASGASTDTQYF
cdr3_nt: TGCGCCAGCATGTCGAGACTGGAGTCGAATTTGGCTAGCGGGGCCAGCACAGATACGCAGTATTTT

j_call: TRBJ2-7
v_call: TRBV5-1
clone_size: -
d_call: -
cdr3_aa: CASRGGPTTYEQYF
cdr3_nt: TGCGCCAGCAGGGGCGGGCCGACTACCTACGAGCAGTACTTC

j_call: TRBJ2-5
v_call: TRBV27
clone_size: -
d_call: TRBD1
cdr3_aa: CASGRTGRETQYF
cdr3_nt: TGTGCCAGCGGACGGACAGGCCGGGAGACCCAGTACTTC

j_call: TRBJ1-2
v_call: TRBV5-6
clone_size: -
d_call: -
cdr3_aa: CASSRKGGYTF
cdr3_nt: TGTGCCAGCAGCAGGAAGGGGGGCTACACCTTC

j_call: TRBJ2-1
v_call: TRBV28
clone_size: -
d_call: TRBD2
cdr3_aa: CASRDSSGRPEQFF
cdr3_nt: TGTGCCAGCAGGGATTCTAGCGGGAGGCCTGAGCAGTTCTTC

j_call: TRBJ2-1
v_call: TRBV11-3
clone_size: -
d_call: TRBD2
cdr3_aa: CASSLGTSRSNEQFF
cdr3_nt: TGTGCCAGCAGCCTCGGGACTAGCAGATCTAATGAGCAGTTCTTC